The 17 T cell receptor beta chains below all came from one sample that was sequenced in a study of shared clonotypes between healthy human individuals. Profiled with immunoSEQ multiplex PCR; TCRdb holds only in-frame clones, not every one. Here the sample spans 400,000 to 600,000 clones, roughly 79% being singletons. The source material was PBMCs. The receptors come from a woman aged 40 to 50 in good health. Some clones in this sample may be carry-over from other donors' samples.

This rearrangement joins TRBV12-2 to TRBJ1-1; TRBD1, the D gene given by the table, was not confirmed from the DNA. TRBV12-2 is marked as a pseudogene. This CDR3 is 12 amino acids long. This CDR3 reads CASRLQGHEAFF. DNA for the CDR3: TGTGCAAGTCGCTTACAGGGACATGAAGCTTTCTTT.

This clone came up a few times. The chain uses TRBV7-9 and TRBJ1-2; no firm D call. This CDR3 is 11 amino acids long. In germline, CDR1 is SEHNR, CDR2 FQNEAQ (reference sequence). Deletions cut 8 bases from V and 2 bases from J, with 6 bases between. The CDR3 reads CASGQNYGYTF. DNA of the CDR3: TGTGCCAGCGGGCAGAACTATGGCTACACCTTC. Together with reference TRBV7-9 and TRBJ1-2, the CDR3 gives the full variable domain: DTGVSQNPRHKITKRGQNVTFRCDPISEHNRLYWYRQTLGQGPEFLTYFQNEAQLEKSRLLSDRFSAERPKGSFSTLEIQRTEQGDSAMYLCASGQNYGYTFGSGTRLTVV.

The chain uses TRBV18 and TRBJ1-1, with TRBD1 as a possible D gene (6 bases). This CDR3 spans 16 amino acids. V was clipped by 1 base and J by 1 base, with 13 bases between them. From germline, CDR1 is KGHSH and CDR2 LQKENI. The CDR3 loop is CASSPQSDRRNTEAFF. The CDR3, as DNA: TGTGCCAGCTCACCACAATCGGACAGAAGGAACACTGAAGCTTTCTTT.

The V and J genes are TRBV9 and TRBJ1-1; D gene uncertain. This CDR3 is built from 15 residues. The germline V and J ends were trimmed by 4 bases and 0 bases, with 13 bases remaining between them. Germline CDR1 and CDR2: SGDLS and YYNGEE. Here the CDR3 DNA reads TGTGCCAGCAGCCCATTAGGCAGAATGAACACTGAAGCTTTCTTT. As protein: CASSPLGRMNTEAFF.

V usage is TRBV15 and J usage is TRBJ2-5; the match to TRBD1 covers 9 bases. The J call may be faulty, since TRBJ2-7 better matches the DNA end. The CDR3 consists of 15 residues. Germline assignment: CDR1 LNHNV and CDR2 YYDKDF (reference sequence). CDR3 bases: TGTGCCACCAGCAGGGCAGGACAGGGGAATCACGAGCAGTACTTC. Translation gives CATSRAGQGNHEQYF.

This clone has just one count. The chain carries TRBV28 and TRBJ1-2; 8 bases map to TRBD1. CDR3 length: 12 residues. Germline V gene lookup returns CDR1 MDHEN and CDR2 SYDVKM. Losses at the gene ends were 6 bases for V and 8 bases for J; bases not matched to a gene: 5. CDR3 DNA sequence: TGTGCCAGCAGCCAGGGGGCAGAAGGCTACACCTTC. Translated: CASSQGAEGYTF.

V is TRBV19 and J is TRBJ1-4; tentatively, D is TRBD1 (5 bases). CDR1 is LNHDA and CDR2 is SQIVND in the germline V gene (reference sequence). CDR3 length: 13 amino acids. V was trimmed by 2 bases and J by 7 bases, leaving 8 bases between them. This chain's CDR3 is CASSITGTEKLFF. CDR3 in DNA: TGTGCCAGTAGTATAACGGGGACTGAAAAACTGTTTTTT.

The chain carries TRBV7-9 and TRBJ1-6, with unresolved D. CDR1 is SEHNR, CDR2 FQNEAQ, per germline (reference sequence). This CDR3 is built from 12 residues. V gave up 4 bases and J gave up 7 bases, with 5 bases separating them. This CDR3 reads CASSSTNSPLHF. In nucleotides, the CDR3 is TGTGCCAGCAGCTCGACCAATTCACCCCTCCACTTT.

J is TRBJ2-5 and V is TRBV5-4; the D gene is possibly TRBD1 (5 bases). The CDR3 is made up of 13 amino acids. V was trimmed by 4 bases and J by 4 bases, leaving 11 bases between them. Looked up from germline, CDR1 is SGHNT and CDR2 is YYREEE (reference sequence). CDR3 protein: CASSVQGIETQYF. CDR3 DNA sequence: TGTGCCAGCAGCGTCCAGGGTATAGAGACCCAGTACTTC. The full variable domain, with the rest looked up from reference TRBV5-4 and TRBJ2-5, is ETGVTQSPTHLIKTRGQQVTLRCSSQSGHNTVSWYQQALGQGPQFIFQYYREEENGRGNFPPRFSGLQFPNYSSELNVNALELDDSALYLCASSVQGIETQYFGPGTRLLVL.

CDR3 DNA sequence: TGTGCCAGCAGCTTAGATCGTCGGGGAACTGGGCAGTTCTTC. Its translation is CASSLDRRGTGQFF. The chain couples TRBV11-2 to TRBJ2-1; D may be TRBD2 (5 bases). Per germline, CDR1 SGHAT and CDR2 FQNNGV. CDR3 length: 14 amino acids. Trimming cost V 0 bases and J 12 bases, with 15 bases left between them.

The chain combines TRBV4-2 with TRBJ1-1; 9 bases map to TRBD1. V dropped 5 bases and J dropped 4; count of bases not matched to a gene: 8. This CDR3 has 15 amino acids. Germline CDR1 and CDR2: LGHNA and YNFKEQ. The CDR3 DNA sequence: TGTGCCAGCAGCGCCGGGACAGGGATTGTCACTGAAGCTTTCTTT. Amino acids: CASSAGTGIVTEAFF.

The CDR3 DNA is TGTGCCAGTGGGGGGACAGGCCAAGAGACCCAGTACTTC. It encodes CASGGTGQETQYF. The V gene is TRBV19, the J gene TRBJ2-5; 8 nucleotides match TRBD1. Germline assignment: CDR1 LNHDA and CDR2 SQIVND (reference sequence). V gave up 8 bases and J gave up 1 base; unmatched junction bases: 3. CDR3 length: 13 residues.

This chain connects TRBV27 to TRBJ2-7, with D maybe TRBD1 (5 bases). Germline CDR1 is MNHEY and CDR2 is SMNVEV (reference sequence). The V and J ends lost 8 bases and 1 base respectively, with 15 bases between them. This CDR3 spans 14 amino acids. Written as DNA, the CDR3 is TGTGCCAGCCGCCCCGACGGACATTCCTACGAGCAGTACTTC. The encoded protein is CASRPDGHSYEQYF.

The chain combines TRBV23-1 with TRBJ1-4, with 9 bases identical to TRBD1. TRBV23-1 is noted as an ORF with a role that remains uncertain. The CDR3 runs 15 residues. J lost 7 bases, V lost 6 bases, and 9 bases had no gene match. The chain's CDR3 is CASRPQGACCEKLFF. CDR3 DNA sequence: TGCGCCAGCAGACCACAGGGGGCGTGTTGTGAAAAACTGTTTTTT.

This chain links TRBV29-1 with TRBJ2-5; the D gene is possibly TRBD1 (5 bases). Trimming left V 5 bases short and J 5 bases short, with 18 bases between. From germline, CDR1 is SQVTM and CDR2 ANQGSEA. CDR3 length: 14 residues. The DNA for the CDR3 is TGCAGCGTTACCGGACGACAGTCTGGGGAGACCCAGTACTTC. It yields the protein CSVTGRQSGETQYF.

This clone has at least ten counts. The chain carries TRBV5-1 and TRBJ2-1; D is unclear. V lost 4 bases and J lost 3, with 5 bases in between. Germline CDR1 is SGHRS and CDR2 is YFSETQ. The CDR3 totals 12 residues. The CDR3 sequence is CASSRNYNEQFF. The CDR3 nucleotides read TGCGCCAGCAGCCGGAACTACAATGAGCAGTTCTTC.

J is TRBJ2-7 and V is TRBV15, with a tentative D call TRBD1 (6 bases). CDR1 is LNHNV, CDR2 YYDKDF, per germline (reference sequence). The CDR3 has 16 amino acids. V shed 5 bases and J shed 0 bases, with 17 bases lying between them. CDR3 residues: CATSPASGDTSYEQYF. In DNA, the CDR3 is TGTGCCACCAGCCCTGCGTCTGGGGACACCTCCTACGAGCAGTACTTC.